The entry below gives a single T cell receptor beta chain sequence along with its context. Germline values: CDR1 SEHNR, CDR2 FQNEAQ (reference sequence). CDR3 length equals 14 residues. The J segment lost 1 base and the V segment lost 4 bases, leaving 3 bases of the junction unmatched. The data were taken from a study of T cell repertoires in cytomegalovirus infection. TCRdb re-called the reads through MiXCR, storing one row per CDR3 protein. The sample includes 180,000 or so distinct CDR3 sequences, 17% of them seen just once. The specimen was CD8+ T cells from PBMCs. The chain combines TRBV7-9 with TRBJ2-7, with TRBD2 matching 8 bases. This TCR came from a human donor in good health (CMV status not recorded). Some clones in this sample may be carry-over from other donors' samples. This CDR3 reads CASSSPGGSYEQYF. In DNA, the CDR3 is TGTGCCAGCAGCTCTCCGGGGGGGTCCTACGAGCAGTACTTC.